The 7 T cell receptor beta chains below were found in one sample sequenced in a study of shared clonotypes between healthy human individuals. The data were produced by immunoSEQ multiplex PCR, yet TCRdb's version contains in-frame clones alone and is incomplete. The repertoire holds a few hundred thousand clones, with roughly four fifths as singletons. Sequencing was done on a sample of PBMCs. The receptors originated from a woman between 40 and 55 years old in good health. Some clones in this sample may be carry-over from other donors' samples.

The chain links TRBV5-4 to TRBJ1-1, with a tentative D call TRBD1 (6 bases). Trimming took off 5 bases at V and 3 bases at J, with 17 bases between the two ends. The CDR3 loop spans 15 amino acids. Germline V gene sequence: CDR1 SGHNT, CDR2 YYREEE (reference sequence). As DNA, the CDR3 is TGTGCCAGCAGTTACCCCCGGGGGCAGGACACTGAAGCTTTCTTT. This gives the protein CASSYPRGQDTEAFF.

In nucleotides, the CDR3 is TGTGCCAGCAGCTTATTCCCACCGAGGTCAGGGGCGTTCCACAATGAGCAGTTCTTC. Its protein product is CASSLFPPRSGAFHNEQFF. This rearrangement joins TRBV11-1 to TRBJ2-1; D might be TRBD1 (6 bases). Per the germline V gene, CDR1 is SGHAT and CDR2 is FQDESV (reference sequence). Trimming pared 2 bases from V and 5 bases from J, leaving 25 bases between. CDR3 size: 19 residues.

The CDR3 sequence: CASSEGGTSGSSDYNEQFF. In DNA, the CDR3 is TGTGCCAGTAGTGAAGGAGGGACTAGCGGGAGCTCCGACTACAATGAGCAGTTCTTC. The chain employs TRBV19 and TRBJ2-1; 14 bases fit TRBD2. The trim removed 5 bases at V and 3 bases at J, leaving 12 bases unmatched. The CDR3 extends over 19 amino acids. Germline V CDR1 and CDR2: LNHDA, SQIVND (reference sequence).

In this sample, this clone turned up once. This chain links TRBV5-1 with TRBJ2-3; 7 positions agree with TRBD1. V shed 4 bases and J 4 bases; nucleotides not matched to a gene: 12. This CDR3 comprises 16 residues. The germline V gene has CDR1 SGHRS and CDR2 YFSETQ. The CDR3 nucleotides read TGCGCCAGCAGCGGAAAAGACAGGGTAGTATCAGATACGCAGTATTTT. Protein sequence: CASSGKDRVVSDTQYF.

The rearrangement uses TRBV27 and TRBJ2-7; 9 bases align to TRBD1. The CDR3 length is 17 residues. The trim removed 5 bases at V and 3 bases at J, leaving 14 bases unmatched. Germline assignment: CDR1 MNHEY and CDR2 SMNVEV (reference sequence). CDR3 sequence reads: CASSSGQGKEGDYEQYF. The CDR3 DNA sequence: TGTGCCAGCAGTAGCGGACAGGGGAAAGAAGGGGACTACGAGCAGTACTTC.

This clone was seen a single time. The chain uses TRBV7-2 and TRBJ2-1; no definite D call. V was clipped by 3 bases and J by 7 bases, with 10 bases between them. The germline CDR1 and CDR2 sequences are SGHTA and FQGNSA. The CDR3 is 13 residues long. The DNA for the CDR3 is TGTGCCAGCAGCTTCCGTGGGGTAAATGAGCAGTTCTTC. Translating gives CASSFRGVNEQFF. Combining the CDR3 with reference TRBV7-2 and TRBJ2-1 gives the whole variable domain GAGVSQSPSNKVTEKGKDVELRCDPISGHTALYWYRQSLGQGLEFLIYFQGNSAPDKSGLPSDRFSAERTGGSVSTLTIQRTQQEDSAVYLCASSFRGVNEQFFGPGTRLTVL.

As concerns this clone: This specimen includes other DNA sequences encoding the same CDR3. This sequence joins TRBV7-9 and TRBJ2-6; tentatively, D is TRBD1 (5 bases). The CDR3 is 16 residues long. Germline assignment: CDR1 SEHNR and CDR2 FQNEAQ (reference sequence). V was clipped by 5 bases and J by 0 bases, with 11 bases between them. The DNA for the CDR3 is TGTGCCAGCAGCGCAACAGGTAGCTCTGGGGCCAACGTCCTGACTTTC. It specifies CASSATGSSGANVLTF.